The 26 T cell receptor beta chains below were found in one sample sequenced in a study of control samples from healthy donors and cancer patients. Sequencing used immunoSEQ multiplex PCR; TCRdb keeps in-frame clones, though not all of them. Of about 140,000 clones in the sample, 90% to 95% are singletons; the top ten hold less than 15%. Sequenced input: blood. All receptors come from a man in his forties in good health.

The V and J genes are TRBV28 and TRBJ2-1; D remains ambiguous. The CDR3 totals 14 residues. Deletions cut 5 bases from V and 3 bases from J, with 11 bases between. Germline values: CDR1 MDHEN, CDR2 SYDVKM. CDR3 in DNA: TGTGCCAGCAGTCCGCGGACCGACTACAATGAGCAGTTCTTC. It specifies CASSPRTDYNEQFF.

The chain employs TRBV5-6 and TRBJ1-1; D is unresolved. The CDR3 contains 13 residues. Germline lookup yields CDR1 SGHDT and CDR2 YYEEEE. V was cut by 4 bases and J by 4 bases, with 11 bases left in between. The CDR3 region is CASSPRPGTEAFF. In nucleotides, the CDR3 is TGTGCCAGCAGCCCTAGACCGGGCACTGAAGCTTTCTTT. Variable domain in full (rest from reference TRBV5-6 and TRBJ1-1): DAGVTQSPTHLIKTRGQQVTLRCSPKSGHDTVSWYQQALGQGPQFIFQYYEEEERQRGNFPDRFSGHQFPNYSSELNVNALLLGDSALYLCASSPRPGTEAFFGQGTRLTVV.

In DNA form, the CDR3 reads TGCGCCAGCAGCCAAGGACAGAACTACGAGCAGTACTTC. Translated, it gives CASSQGQNYEQYF. The rearrangement uses TRBV4-1 and TRBJ2-7, with D possibly being TRBD1 (5 bases). V dropped 1 base and J dropped 3 bases, with 7 bases sitting between them. Germline V gene lookup returns CDR1 MGHRA and CDR2 YSYEKL. This CDR3 region has 13 residues.

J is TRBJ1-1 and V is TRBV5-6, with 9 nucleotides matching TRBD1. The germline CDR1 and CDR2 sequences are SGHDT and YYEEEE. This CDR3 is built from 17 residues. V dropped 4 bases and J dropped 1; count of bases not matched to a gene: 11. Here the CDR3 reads CASSNDRGWGANTEAFF. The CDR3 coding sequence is TGTGCCAGCAGCAACGACAGGGGGTGGGGTGCGAACACTGAAGCTTTCTTT.

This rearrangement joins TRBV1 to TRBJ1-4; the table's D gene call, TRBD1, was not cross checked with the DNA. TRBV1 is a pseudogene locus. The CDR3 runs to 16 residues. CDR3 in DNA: TGCACCAGCAGCCACGGACAGGACGCAACTAATGAAAAACTGTTTTTT. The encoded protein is CTSSHGQDATNEKLFF.

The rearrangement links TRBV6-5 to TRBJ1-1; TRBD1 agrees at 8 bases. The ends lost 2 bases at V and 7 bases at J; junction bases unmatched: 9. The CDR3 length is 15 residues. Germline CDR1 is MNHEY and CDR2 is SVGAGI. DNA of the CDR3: TGTGCCAGCAGTTACGATCCCAGGGGGCTCATTGAAGCTTTCTTT. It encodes CASSYDPRGLIEAFF.

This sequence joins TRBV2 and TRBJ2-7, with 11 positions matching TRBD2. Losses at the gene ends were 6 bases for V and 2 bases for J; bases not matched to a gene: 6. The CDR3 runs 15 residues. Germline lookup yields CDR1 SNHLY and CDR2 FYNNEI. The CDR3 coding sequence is TGTGCCAGCAGGGGGACTAGCGGTCCCGCCTACGAGCAGTACTTC. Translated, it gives CASRGTSGPAYEQYF.

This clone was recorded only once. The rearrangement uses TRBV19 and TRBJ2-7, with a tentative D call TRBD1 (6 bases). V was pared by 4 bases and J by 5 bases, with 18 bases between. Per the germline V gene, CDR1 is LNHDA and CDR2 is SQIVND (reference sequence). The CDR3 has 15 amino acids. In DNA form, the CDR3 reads TGTGCCAGTAGTAGGTCAGGGGTGGATTTCGACGAGCAGTACTTC. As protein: CASSRSGVDFDEQYF.

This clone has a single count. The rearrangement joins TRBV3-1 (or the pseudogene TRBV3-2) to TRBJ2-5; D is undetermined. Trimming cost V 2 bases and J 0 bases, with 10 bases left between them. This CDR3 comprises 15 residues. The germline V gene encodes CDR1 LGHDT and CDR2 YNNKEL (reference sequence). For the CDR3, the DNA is TGTGCCAGCAGCCAATGGGCGGAGTACCAAGAGACCCAGTACTTC. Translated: CASSQWAEYQETQYF.

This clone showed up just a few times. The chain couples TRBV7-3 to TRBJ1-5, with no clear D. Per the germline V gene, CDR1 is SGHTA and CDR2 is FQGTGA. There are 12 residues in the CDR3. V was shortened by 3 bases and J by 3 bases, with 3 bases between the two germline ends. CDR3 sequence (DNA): TGTGCCAGCAGCTTGTACAATCAGCCCCAGCATTTT. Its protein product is CASSLYNQPQHF.

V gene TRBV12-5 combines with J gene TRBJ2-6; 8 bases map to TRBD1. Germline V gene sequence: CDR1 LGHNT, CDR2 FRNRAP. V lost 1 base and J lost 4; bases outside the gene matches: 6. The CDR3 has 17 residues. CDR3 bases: TGTGCTAGTGGTTTGGGGCAGGGGGCGATCGGGGCCAACGTCCTGACTTTC. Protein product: CASGLGQGAIGANVLTF.

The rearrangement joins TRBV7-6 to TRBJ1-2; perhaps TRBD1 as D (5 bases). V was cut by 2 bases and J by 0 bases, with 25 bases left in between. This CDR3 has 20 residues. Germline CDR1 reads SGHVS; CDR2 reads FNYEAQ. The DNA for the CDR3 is TGTGCCAGCAGCTTATCCCCCTCTGGGGGAGAGTCTACACCTAACTATGGCTACACCTTC. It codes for CASSLSPSGGESTPNYGYTF.

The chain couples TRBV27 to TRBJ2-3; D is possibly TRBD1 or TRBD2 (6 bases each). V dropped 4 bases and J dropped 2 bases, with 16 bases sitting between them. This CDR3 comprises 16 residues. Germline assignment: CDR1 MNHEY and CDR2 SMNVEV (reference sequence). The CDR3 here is CASSWSGGDFTDTQYF. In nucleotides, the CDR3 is TGTGCCAGCAGTTGGTCCGGGGGCGACTTCACAGATACGCAGTATTTT.

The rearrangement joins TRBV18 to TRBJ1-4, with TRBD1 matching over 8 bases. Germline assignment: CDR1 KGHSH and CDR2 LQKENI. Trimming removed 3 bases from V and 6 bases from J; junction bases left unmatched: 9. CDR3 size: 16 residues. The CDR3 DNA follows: TGTGCCAGCTCACCCCGGGACAGGATAAAAGATGAAAAACTGTTTTTT. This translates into CASSPRDRIKDEKLFF.

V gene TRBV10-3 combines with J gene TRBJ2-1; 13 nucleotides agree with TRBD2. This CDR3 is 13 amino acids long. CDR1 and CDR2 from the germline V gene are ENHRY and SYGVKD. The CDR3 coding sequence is TGTACTACCACTAGCGGGAGGGCGGATGAGCAGTTCTTC. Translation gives CTTTSGRADEQFF.

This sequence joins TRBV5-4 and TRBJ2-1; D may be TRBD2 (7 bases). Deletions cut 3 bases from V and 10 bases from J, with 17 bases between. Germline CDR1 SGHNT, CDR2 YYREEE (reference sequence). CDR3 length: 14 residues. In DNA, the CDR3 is TGTGCCAGCAGCTCCCCCCGGGGGGCGGAGGAGCAGTTCTTC. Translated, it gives CASSSPRGAEEQFF.

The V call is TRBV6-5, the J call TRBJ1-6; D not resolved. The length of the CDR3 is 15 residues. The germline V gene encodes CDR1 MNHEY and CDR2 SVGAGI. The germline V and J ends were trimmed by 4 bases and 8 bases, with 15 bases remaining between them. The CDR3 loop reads CASSSHPADDSPLHF. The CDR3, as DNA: TGTGCCAGCAGTTCCCACCCCGCTGATGATTCACCCCTCCACTTT.

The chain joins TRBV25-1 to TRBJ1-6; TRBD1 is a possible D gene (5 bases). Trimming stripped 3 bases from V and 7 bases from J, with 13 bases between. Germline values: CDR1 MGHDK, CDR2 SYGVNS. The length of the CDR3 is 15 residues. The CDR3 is CASSDQGPRNSPLHF. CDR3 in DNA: TGTGCCAGCAGTGACCAGGGACCGAGGAATTCACCCCTCCACTTT.

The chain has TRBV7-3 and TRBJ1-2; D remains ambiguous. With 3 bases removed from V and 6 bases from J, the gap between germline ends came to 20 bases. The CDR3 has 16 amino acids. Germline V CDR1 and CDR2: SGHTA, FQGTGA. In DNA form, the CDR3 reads TGTGCCAGCAGCTTCGACTTGGACCCTTCCCCCCATGGCTACACCTTC. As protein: CASSFDLDPSPHGYTF.

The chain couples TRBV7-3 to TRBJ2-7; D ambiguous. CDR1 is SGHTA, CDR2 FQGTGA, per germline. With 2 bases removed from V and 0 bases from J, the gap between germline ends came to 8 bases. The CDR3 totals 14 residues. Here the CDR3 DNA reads TGTGCCAGCAGCTTAGGGGTGGGCTCCTACGAGCAGTACTTC. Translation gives CASSLGVGSYEQYF. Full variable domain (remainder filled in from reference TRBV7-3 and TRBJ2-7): GAGVSQTPSNKVTEKGKYVELRCDPISGHTALYWYRQSLGQGPEFLIYFQGTGAADDSGLPNDRFFAVRPEGSVSTLKIQRTERGDSAVYLCASSLGVGSYEQYFGPGTRLTVT.

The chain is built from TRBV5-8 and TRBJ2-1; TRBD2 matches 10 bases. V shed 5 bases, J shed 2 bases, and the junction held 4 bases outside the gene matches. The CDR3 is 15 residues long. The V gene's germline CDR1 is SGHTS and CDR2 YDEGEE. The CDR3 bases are TGTGCCAGCAGTTCGCTAGCGGGAGCCTACAATGAGCAGTTCTTC. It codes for CASSSLAGAYNEQFF. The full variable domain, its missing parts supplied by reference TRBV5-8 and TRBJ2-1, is EAGVTQSPTHLIKTRGQQATLRCSPISGHTSVYWYQQALGLGLQFLLWYDEGEERNRGNFPPRFSGRQFPNYSSELNVNALELEDSALYLCASSSLAGAYNEQFFGPGTRLTVL.

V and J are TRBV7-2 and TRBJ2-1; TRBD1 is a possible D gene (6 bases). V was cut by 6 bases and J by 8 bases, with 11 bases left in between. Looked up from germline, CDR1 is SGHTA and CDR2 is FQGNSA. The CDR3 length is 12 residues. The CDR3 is CASRPRGHEQFF. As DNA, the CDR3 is TGTGCCAGCAGACCCAGGGGCCATGAGCAGTTCTTC.

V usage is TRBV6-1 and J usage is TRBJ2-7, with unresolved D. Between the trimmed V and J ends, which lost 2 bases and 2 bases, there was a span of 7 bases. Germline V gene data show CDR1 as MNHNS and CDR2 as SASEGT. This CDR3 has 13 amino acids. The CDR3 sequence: CASSENGPYEQYF. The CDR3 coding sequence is TGTGCCAGCAGTGAAAACGGACCCTACGAGCAGTACTTC.

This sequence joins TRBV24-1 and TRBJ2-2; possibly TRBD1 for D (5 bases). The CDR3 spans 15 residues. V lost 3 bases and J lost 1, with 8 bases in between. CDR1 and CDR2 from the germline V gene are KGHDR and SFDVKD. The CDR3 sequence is CATSDPTGNTGELFF. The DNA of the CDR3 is TGTGCCACCAGTGATCCCACAGGGAACACCGGGGAGCTGTTTTTT.

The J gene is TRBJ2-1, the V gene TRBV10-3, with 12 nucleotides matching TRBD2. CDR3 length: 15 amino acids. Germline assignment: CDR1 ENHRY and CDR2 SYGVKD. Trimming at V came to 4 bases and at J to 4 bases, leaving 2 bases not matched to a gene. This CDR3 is CAISATSGGYNEQFF. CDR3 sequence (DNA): TGTGCCATCAGTGCCACTAGCGGGGGGTACAATGAGCAGTTCTTC.

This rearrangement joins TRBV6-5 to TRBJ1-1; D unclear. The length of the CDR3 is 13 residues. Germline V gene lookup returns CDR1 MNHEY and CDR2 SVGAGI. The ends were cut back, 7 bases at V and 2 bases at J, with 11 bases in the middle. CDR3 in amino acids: CASNTDFNTEAFF. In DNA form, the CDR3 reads TGTGCCAGCAATACGGACTTCAACACTGAAGCTTTCTTT.